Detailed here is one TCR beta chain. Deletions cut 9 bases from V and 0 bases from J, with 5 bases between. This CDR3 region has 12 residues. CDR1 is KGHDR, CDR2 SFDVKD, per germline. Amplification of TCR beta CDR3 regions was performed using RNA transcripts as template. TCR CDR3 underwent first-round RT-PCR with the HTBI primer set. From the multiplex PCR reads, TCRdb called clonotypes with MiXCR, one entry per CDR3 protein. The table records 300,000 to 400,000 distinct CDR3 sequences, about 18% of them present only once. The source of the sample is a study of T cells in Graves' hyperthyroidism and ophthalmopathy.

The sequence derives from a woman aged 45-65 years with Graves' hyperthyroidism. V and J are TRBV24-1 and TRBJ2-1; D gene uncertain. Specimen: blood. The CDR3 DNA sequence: TGTGCCACCTCGGACTCCTACAATGAGCAGTTCTTC. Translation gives CATSDSYNEQFF.